This TCR beta chain was recorded in a study of blood T cell repertoires in COVID-19. Study as a whole: Both acute and convalescent COVID-19 samples were obtained from the United States, Italy and Spain. Nucleic acid was either cDNA or gDNA, and it came from T cells, B-cell-depleted T cells, or PBMCs.

Original handling: Reference gene primer amplification gave estimated nucleated cell counts. TCRdb's table, derived via immunoSEQ multiplex PCR, lists solely in-frame clones and lacks some. For V, J and clone size, that table is used; D and trimming come from the DNA. This repertoire shows about 22,000 clones, about 90% found once; its top ten account for around 2.9%. The CDR3 spans 17 residues. CDR1 is LNHDA and CDR2 is SQIVND in the germline V gene (reference sequence). Trimming took 5 bases from V and 2 from J, leaving 18 bases between them. Sequencing was carried out using peripheral blood. The V call is TRBV19, the J call TRBJ1-4; D is perhaps TRBD1 (6 bases). The source of this sequence is a man aged 70 or older with acute or convalescent COVID-19. CDR3 sequence: CASSLQAGGGTNEKLFF. In nucleotides, the CDR3 is TGTGCCAGTAGTCTCCAGGCGGGGGGCGGCACTAATGAAAAACTGTTTTTT.